This TCR beta chain was profiled in a study of cytomegalovirus exposure and HLA in healthy donors. Study-wide findings and caveats: TCR beta chains numbering more than 150 were designated cytomegalovirus-associated. Later analysis demonstrated an association between a missense DCLRE1C variant and TCR beta V- and J-gene trimming.

The PCR had 60 Vbeta and 13 Jbeta primers. TCRdb's copy holds only in-frame clones and misses some; the assay was immunoSEQ multiplex PCR. The listing records about 39,000 clones. The CDR3 is made up of 18 amino acids. Trimming shortened V by 0 bases and J by 0 bases, and 16 bases separated the two germline ends. CDR1 and CDR2 (germline): LGHNA, YNFKEQ. About this clone itself: Its antigen is still unknown.

The chain links TRBV4-2 to TRBJ2-3; D may be TRBD2 (6 bases). The sequence was collected from a young woman in good health and CMV-seropositive. The sample taken for sequencing was PBMCs. The CDR3 sequence is CASSQEKSGLASTDTQYF. The CDR3 nucleotides are TGTGCCAGCAGCCAAGAAAAGTCCGGCCTAGCGAGCACAGATACGCAGTATTTT.